This TCR beta chain was sequenced in a study of blood T cell repertoires in COVID-19 (dated by TCRdb to the early 2020s). In the study overall: Collaborator samples came from the United States, Italy and Spain and covered acute and convalescent phases of COVID-19. The prospective study material was composed of cDNA or gDNA derived from T cells, B-cell-depleted T cells, or PBMCs. The dataset comprised deeply sampled blood TCRbeta repertoires from subjects exposed to, actively infected with, or recovered from COVID-19. The repertoires were released in a freely available public database intended as a resource for research on the immune response to SARS-CoV-2. The samples were drawn from two sources: the first 160 participants of the ongoing ImmuneRACE study, and 1,200 or so subjects contributed by 6 global collaborators. The sample metadata nearly always contained a de-identified subject ID, COVID-19 status, age in years and sex. HLA class I and class II types, where available, came from metadata supplied by the sample provider rather than from assay-based typing. The paper's findings and limits, for the study overall: The amount of clinical and demographic metadata varied by source and participant and was provided uncurated.

TCRbeta CDR3 regions were amplified from genomic DNA using the immunoSEQ Assay, a bias-controlled multiplex PCR. Regarding the original processing steps: Nucleated cell counts per sample were estimated from amplification of reference gene primers within the assay. To quantify the absolute abundance of each unique TCRbeta CDR3 rearrangement, sequence reads were collapsed and filtered. For each sample, productive Simpson clonality was calculated as the square root of Simpson's diversity index across productive rearrangements. TCRdb took over this immuneACCESS table, retaining in-frame rearrangements with V and J assigned. Such tables are incomplete; in checked studies, under half of the missing clones stem from an unresolved V gene, and the remainder is unexplained. The V and J calls and clone size come from that table; D and trimming were worked out from the DNA. The sample table lists a few hundred thousand clones, 85% to 90% of them with a count of one. Of the sample, over 9.5% falls within the top ten clones.

Enrolling through a virtual design, the prospective study's participants ranged in age from roughly 18 to 100 years and lived across roughly 24 United States geographic areas. In the prospective study, cohorts were assigned on the basis of participant-reported clinical history obtained from a screening survey and a study questionnaire. Recovered participants in ImmuneRACE Cohort 3 were defined by two consecutive negative NP/OP PCR tests, clearance by a healthcare professional, or resolution of symptoms. In the prospective study, whole blood, serum and a nasopharyngeal or oropharyngeal swab were collected from each participant by mobile phlebotomists. Participants in the prospective study had the option to provide additional blood draws and questionnaires over a roughly 2-month period. Blood samples from the prospective study were shipped frozen or at room temperature prior to DNA extraction. At the junction V is shortened by 4 bases and J by 4 bases; bases outside the gene matches: 8. Counted from cysteine to phenylalanine, this CDR3 has 15 amino acids. This entry keeps only the CDR3 DNA: 45 bases, framed from base 1. CDR1 and CDR2 are read off the germline V gene (reference sequence) as MNHEY and SMNVEV.

Concerning this clone: This receptor's antigen is unknown. It has no much larger one-base neighbor in the sample; base qualities were not kept.

Sequenced input: PBMCs or T cells enriched from blood (not recorded which). The V gene is TRBV27 and the J gene is TRBJ1-2; 8 bases in between match TRBD1. This sequence originates from a woman younger than 35 who had recovered from COVID-19. The CDR3 reads CASSSAHRGSYGYTF. Read as DNA, the sequence is TGTGCCAGCAGTTCAGCCCACAGGGGGTCCTATGGCTACACCTTC.